This T cell receptor (beta chain) was found in a study of cytomegalovirus exposure and HLA in healthy donors. Amplification used 60 Vbeta primers and 13 Jbeta primers. Some clones are missing from TCRdb's copy, which holds only in-frame ones; the method was immunoSEQ multiplex PCR. Here the sample spans about 190,000 clones, roughly 81% being singletons. The CDR3 length is 13 residues. Germline CDR1 is MNHNY and CDR2 is SVGAGI (reference sequence). V gave up 0 bases and J gave up 0 bases, with 2 bases separating them. Material: PBMCs. The sequence came from a woman in her 30s in good health and CMV-seropositive. The gene calls are TRBV6-6 and TRBJ1-1, with D unresolved. The CDR3 nucleotides read TGTGCCAGCAGTTACTCCATGAACACTGAAGCTTTCTTT. It is translated as CASSYSMNTEAFF.